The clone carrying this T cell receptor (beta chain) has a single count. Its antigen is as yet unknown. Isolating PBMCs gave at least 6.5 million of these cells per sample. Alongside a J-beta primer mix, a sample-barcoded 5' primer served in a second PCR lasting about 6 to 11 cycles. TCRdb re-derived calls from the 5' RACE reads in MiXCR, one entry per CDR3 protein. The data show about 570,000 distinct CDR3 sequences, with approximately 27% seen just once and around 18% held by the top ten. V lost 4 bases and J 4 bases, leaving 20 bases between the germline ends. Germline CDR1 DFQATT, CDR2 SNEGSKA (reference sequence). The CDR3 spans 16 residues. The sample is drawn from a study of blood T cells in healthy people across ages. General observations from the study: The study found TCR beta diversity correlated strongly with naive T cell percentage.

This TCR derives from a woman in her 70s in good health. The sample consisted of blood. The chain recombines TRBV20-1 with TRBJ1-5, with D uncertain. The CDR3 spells CSATSQTDLGNQPQHF. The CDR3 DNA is TGCAGTGCTACCTCTCAGACCGACCTGGGTAATCAGCCCCAGCATTTT.